Each of the 5 T cell receptor beta chains below was sequenced from the same sample in a study of cytomegalovirus exposure and HLA in healthy donors. Vbeta (60) and Jbeta (13) primers were used in the PCR. Measured with immunoSEQ multiplex PCR; TCRdb has only the in-frame clones, and not every one. The table records 95,000 to 150,000 clones, more than 80% of them present only once. Sequencing used PBMCs. The source is a man aged 30 to 39 in good health and CMV-seropositive.

The chain has TRBV9 and TRBJ1-6; D gene uncertain. The CDR3 runs to 13 residues. The germline V gene encodes CDR1 SGDLS and CDR2 YYNGEE. With 3 bases removed from V and 10 bases from J, the gap between germline ends came to 11 bases. CDR3 sequence (DNA): TGTGCCAGCAGCGCCGAAGGGAGCTCACCCCTCCACTTT. Protein product: CASSAEGSSPLHF.

The chain employs TRBV6-1 and TRBJ2-2; TRBD1 matches 8 bases. Germline trimming cut 4 bases from V and 3 bases from J; bases unmatched to any gene: 10. This CDR3 region has 17 residues. The germline gives CDR1 MNHNS, CDR2 SASEGT. The CDR3 loop is CASSADWTGSYTGELFF. The CDR3 region has the DNA TGTGCCAGCAGTGCCGATTGGACAGGGAGTTACACCGGGGAGCTGTTTTTT.

This clone was recorded a few times. The chain has TRBV12-5 and TRBJ1-1; D not certain. This CDR3 region has 16 residues. CDR1 LGHNT and CDR2 FRNRAP come from the germline V gene. V was trimmed by 7 bases and J by 3 bases, leaving 21 bases between them. As DNA, the CDR3 is TGTGCTAGTGCTACGATAGGAGGGTGGGGAGACACTGAAGCTTTCTTT. It yields the protein CASATIGGWGDTEAFF.

V is TRBV29-1 and J is TRBJ1-3, with D perhaps matching TRBD1 (5 bases). The CDR3 has 13 amino acids. Trimming shortened V by 6 bases and J by 0 bases, and 9 bases separated the two germline ends. Germline V gene lookup returns CDR1 SQVTM and CDR2 ANQGSEA. The chain's CDR3 is CSVADSSGNTIYF. The DNA of the CDR3 is TGCAGCGTCGCCGACAGCTCTGGAAACACCATATATTTT.

This rearrangement joins TRBV6-5 to TRBJ1-1, with a tentative D call TRBD1 (5 bases). This CDR3 has 12 residues. Trimming cost V 8 bases and J 5 bases, with 12 bases left between them. The germline V gene has CDR1 MNHEY and CDR2 SVGAGI. CDR3 nucleotides: TGTGCCAGCTACTACGGGGGGACTGAAGCTTTCTTT. This encodes CASYYGGTEAFF.